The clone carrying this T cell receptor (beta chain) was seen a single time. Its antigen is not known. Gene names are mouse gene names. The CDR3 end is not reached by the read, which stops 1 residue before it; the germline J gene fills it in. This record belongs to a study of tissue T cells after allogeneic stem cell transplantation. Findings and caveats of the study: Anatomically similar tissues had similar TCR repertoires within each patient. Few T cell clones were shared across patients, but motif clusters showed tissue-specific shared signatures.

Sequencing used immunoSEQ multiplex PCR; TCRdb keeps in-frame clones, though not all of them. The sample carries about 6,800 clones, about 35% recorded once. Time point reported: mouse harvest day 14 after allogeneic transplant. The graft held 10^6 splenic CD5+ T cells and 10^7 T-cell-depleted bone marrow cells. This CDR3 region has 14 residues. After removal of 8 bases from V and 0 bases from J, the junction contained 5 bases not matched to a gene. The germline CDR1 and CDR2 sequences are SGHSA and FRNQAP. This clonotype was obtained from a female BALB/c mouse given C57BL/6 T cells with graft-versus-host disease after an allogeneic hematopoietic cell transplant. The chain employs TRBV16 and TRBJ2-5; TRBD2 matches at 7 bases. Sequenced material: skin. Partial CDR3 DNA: TGTGCAAGCGGGGCTGGGGGTAACCAAGACACCCAGTAC. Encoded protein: CASGAGGNQDTQY. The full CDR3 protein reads CASGAGGNQDTQYF.